Listed here are 26 T cell receptor beta chains from one sample, sequenced in a study of OX40 agonist ivuxolimab in advanced cancers. TCRdb's table, derived via immunoSEQ multiplex PCR, lists solely in-frame clones and lacks some. The repertoire consists of 50,000 to 75,000 clones, with roughly 91% occurring once and the leading ten covering about 0.76%. The sample consisted of CD4+ or CD8+ T cells sorted from blood, taken in a trial of the OX40 agonist ivuxolimab. The receptors were sampled from an adult with an advanced solid tumor such as melanoma, head and neck, liver or kidney cancer.

V gene TRBV7-2 combines with J gene TRBJ2-7; D is possibly TRBD2 (6 bases). Germline lookup yields CDR1 SGHTA and CDR2 FQGNSA. V was pared by 5 bases and J by 5 bases, with 16 bases between. CDR3 length: 14 residues. The CDR3 coding sequence is TGTGCCAGCAGCCCCCGTGCGGGGAACAACGAGCAGTACTTC. Its protein product is CASSPRAGNNEQYF.

The CDR3 protein is CASSPLIGRGEKLFF. The CDR3 DNA sequence: TGTGCCAGCAGTCCCCTGATAGGGAGAGGAGAAAAACTGTTTTTT. This sequence joins TRBV6-5 and TRBJ1-4; D is undetermined. Germline assignment: CDR1 MNHEY and CDR2 SVGAGI. V was trimmed by 5 bases and J by 8 bases, leaving 18 bases between them. There are 15 residues in the CDR3.

The J gene is TRBJ2-2, the V gene TRBV7-2; 7 nucleotides align to TRBD2. Trimming at V came to 3 bases and at J to 3 bases, leaving 4 bases not matched to a gene. The CDR3 has 15 residues. In germline, CDR1 is SGHTA, CDR2 FQGNSA. DNA for the CDR3: TGTGCCAGCAGCTTCACGGGGGGTGACACCGGGGAGCTGTTTTTT. It translates to CASSFTGGDTGELFF.

The chain couples TRBV10-1 to TRBJ2-1; 7 bases fit TRBD1. This CDR3 has 16 amino acids. V lost 5 bases and J lost 8; bases outside the gene matches: 15. CDR1 and CDR2 from the germline V gene are WNHNN and SYGVQD (reference sequence). CDR3 nucleotides: TGCGCCAGCAGTTACGCGACAGGGCTTAAGCAAGATGAGCAGTTCTTC. Translation: CASSYATGLKQDEQFF.

The chain couples TRBV18 to TRBJ2-1, with D possibly matching TRBD1 (6 bases). Germline CDR1 is KGHSH and CDR2 is LQKENI. The V end was cut by 0 bases, the J end by 5 bases, with 11 bases between. There are 15 residues in the CDR3. The CDR3 spells CASSPPGTRDNEQFF. The CDR3 DNA is TGTGCCAGCTCACCACCCGGGACACGGGACAATGAGCAGTTCTTC.

This chain connects TRBV6-1 to TRBJ1-1; 7 bases fit TRBD1. From germline, CDR1 is MNHNS and CDR2 SASEGT. The V segment lost 2 bases and the J segment 6 bases; nucleotides outside the gene matches: 12. The CDR3 is made up of 16 amino acids. CDR3 loop: CASSENWGQRFSEAFF. The CDR3 DNA reads as TGTGCCAGCAGTGAAAATTGGGGACAGAGGTTCTCTGAAGCTTTCTTT.

This rearrangement joins TRBV6-1 to TRBJ2-7, with a tentative D call TRBD1 (6 bases). The germline gives CDR1 MNHNS, CDR2 SASEGT. There are 14 residues in the CDR3. V lost 4 bases and J 2 bases, leaving 12 bases between the germline ends. The CDR3 spells CASSVTTGTYEQYF. The CDR3 coding sequence is TGTGCCAGCAGTGTAACGACAGGTACCTACGAGCAGTACTTC.

V is TRBV25-1 and J is TRBJ2-1, with 7 bases fitting TRBD2. Trimming took 3 bases from V and 1 from J; bases not matched to a gene: 6. The CDR3 has 16 residues. Germline V gene data show CDR1 as MGHDK and CDR2 as SYGVNS. The CDR3 nucleotides are TGTGCCAGCAGTGATATATCCGGGGGGTCCTACAATGAGCAGTTCTTC. It yields the protein CASSDISGGSYNEQFF.

V and J are TRBV28 and TRBJ1-5; TRBD1 agrees at 9 bases. After removal of 10 bases from V and 0 bases from J, the junction contained 4 bases not matched to a gene. In germline, CDR1 is MDHEN, CDR2 SYDVKM. CDR3 size: 14 residues. The CDR3 region is CANRGQGSNQPQHF. CDR3 DNA sequence: TGTGCCAACCGGGGACAGGGTAGCAATCAGCCCCAGCATTTT.

The chain carries TRBV5-1 and TRBJ2-3; 8 nucleotides agree with TRBD2. The germline gives CDR1 SGHRS, CDR2 YFSETQ. This CDR3 contains 16 residues. The junction had 3 bases not matched to a gene; V was cut back by 0 bases and J by 0 bases. The CDR3 here is CASSLVAGGSTDTQYF. In DNA, the CDR3 is TGCGCCAGCAGCTTGGTTGCGGGAGGTAGCACAGATACGCAGTATTTT.

DNA of the CDR3: TGTGCCAGCAGTCGTGACAGGTGGGACAATGAGCAGTTCTTC. This codes for CASSRDRWDNEQFF. This chain uses TRBV5-4 with TRBJ2-1; TRBD1 might be the D (6 bases). Trimming pared 5 bases from V and 5 bases from J, leaving 14 bases between. Germline CDR1 reads SGHNT; CDR2 reads YYREEE (reference sequence). CDR3 length equals 14 residues.

This clone has only one observation. The CDR3 coding sequence is TGTGCCAGCAGCCAAGATACTAGCGGGATCACAGATACGCAGTATTTT. This translates into CASSQDTSGITDTQYF. The chain recombines TRBV14 with TRBJ2-3; the match to TRBD2 covers 10 bases. With 0 bases clipped from V and 2 bases from J, the junction kept 2 bases outside the gene matches. This CDR3 contains 16 residues. Germline CDR1 and CDR2: SGHDN and FVKESK.

This chain joins TRBV28 and TRBJ1-2; maybe TRBD1 (6 bases). The ends were cut back, 3 bases at V and 5 bases at J, with 19 bases in the middle. CDR1 and CDR2 from the germline V gene are MDHEN and SYDVKM. This CDR3 is built from 16 residues. CDR3 sequence reads: CASSFLEGVPRYGYTF. The DNA of the CDR3 is TGTGCCAGCAGTTTTTTGGAGGGGGTCCCACGTTATGGCTACACCTTC.

This clone was picked up one time. This rearrangement joins TRBV10-1 to TRBJ2-1, with 10 bases that match TRBD2. With V trimmed by 2 bases and J by 7 bases, 8 bases remained unmatched. The germline gives CDR1 WNHNN, CDR2 SYGVQD (reference sequence). This CDR3 has 16 residues. CDR3 in amino acids: CASSEPASGSNNEQFF. CDR3 DNA: TGCGCCAGCAGTGAGCCTGCTAGCGGGAGTAATAATGAGCAGTTCTTC.

Details on this clone: The limits of the CDR3 on the DNA are not certain, so only TCRdb's listed CDR3 is given. The genes are TRBV5-1 and TRBJ1-3. The germline V gene has CDR1 SGHRS and CDR2 YFSETQ. The CDR3 spans 18 amino acids, including both terminal residues. CDR3 in amino acids: CASSFGPGRLYSGNTIYF.

The gene calls are TRBV11-1 and TRBJ1-5; 7 bases agree with TRBD1. V shed 5 bases, J shed 0 bases, and the junction held 4 bases outside the gene matches. The CDR3 sequence is 15 residues long. Germline CDR1 is SGHAT and CDR2 is FQDESV (reference sequence). CDR3 in amino acids: CASSLGTVSNQPQHF. The CDR3 bases are TGTGCCAGCAGCCTAGGGACAGTTAGCAATCAGCCCCAGCATTTT.

CDR3 protein: CASSLEGQGATGETQYF. In DNA form, the CDR3 reads TGTGCCAGCAGCTTAGAGGGACAGGGGGCGACGGGAGAGACCCAGTACTTC. The chain has TRBV11-2 and TRBJ2-5, with 12 bases lining up with TRBD1. V dropped 0 bases and J dropped 4; count of bases not matched to a gene: 6. Looked up from germline, CDR1 is SGHAT and CDR2 is FQNNGV. The CDR3 loop spans 17 amino acids.

The V call is TRBV18, the J call TRBJ2-1; 15 bases fit TRBD2. The germline V gene encodes CDR1 KGHSH and CDR2 LQKENI. The CDR3 length is 15 residues. V shed 3 bases, J shed 7 bases, and the junction held 1 base outside the gene matches. The CDR3 loop reads CASSPGTSGGNEQFF. For the CDR3, the DNA is TGTGCCAGCTCACCCGGGACTAGCGGGGGGAATGAGCAGTTCTTC.

The rearrangement uses TRBV5-1 and TRBJ1-4; D call uncertain. The CDR3 spans 14 residues. Germline assignment: CDR1 SGHRS and CDR2 YFSETQ. The V end lost 1 base, the J end lost 0 bases, and 4 bases lay between the germline ends. The CDR3 sequence is CASSLSSTNEKLFF. The DNA for the CDR3 is TGCGCCAGCAGCTTGTCGTCAACTAATGAAAAACTGTTTTTT.

The chain links TRBV20-1 to TRBJ2-1; D is unresolved. From germline, CDR1 is DFQATT and CDR2 SNEGSKA (reference sequence). V shed 5 bases and J shed 6 bases, with 8 bases lying between them. This CDR3 has 11 residues. CDR3: CSAQTVNEQFF. The DNA of the CDR3 is TGCAGTGCTCAGACGGTCAATGAGCAGTTCTTC.

V and J are TRBV27 and TRBJ1-6; tentatively, D is TRBD1 (5 bases). This CDR3 comprises 16 residues. V was trimmed by 1 base and J by 5 bases, leaving 12 bases between them. Germline loops: CDR1 MNHEY, CDR2 SMNVEV (reference sequence). CDR3 sequence reads: CASSLFPKGNNSPLHF. CDR3 in DNA: TGTGCCAGCAGTTTATTCCCTAAGGGGAATAATTCACCCCTCCACTTT.

The chain has TRBV7-6 and TRBJ2-1, with D maybe TRBD1 (5 bases). Germline-derived CDR1 and CDR2 are SGHVS and FNYEAQ. This CDR3 has 13 residues. V lost 5 bases and J lost 9, with 14 bases in between. The CDR3 coding sequence is TGTGCCAGCAGCCCTTCCCCTAGGGGTGAGCAGTTCTTC. This sequence encodes CASSPSPRGEQFF.

The gene calls are TRBV7-2 and TRBJ2-5; 7 bases line up with TRBD2. V was pared by 2 bases and J by 1 base, with 4 bases of the junction left unmatched. The CDR3 totals 15 residues. CDR1 is SGHTA, CDR2 FQGNSA, per germline. The CDR3, as DNA: TGTGCCAGCAGCTTATGGGGGGGAACCCAAGAGACCCAGTACTTC. Its translation: CASSLWGGTQETQYF.

The chain is built from TRBV11-2 and TRBJ1-1, with 7 bases that match TRBD1. V was pared by 4 bases and J by 4 bases, with 6 bases of the junction left unmatched. Germline lookup yields CDR1 SGHAT and CDR2 FQNNGV. This CDR3 is 14 amino acids long. In DNA form, the CDR3 reads TGTGCCAGCAGCTCGCAGGGGGGGGCCACTGAAGCTTTCTTT. Translating it yields CASSSQGGATEAFF.

This sequence joins TRBV30 and TRBJ2-2; TRBD2 matches 10 bases. The germline CDR1 and CDR2 sequences are GTSNPN and SVGIG (reference sequence). The CDR3 runs 15 residues. J gave up 6 bases and V 3 bases, and 7 bases lay outside the gene matches. The CDR3 nucleotides are TGTGCCTGGAGGTTCGCTAGCGGGAGTGCCGGGGAGCTGTTTTTT. Translating it yields CAWRFASGSAGELFF.

The chain is built from TRBV19 and TRBJ2-3, with TRBD2 as a possible D gene (7 bases). Looked up from germline, CDR1 is LNHDA and CDR2 is SQIVND (reference sequence). Trimming took 6 bases from V and 2 from J, leaving 12 bases between them. This CDR3 is 14 amino acids long. This CDR3 is CASRNRDYTDTQYF. CDR3 in DNA: TGTGCCAGTAGAAACAGGGACTACACAGATACGCAGTATTTT.